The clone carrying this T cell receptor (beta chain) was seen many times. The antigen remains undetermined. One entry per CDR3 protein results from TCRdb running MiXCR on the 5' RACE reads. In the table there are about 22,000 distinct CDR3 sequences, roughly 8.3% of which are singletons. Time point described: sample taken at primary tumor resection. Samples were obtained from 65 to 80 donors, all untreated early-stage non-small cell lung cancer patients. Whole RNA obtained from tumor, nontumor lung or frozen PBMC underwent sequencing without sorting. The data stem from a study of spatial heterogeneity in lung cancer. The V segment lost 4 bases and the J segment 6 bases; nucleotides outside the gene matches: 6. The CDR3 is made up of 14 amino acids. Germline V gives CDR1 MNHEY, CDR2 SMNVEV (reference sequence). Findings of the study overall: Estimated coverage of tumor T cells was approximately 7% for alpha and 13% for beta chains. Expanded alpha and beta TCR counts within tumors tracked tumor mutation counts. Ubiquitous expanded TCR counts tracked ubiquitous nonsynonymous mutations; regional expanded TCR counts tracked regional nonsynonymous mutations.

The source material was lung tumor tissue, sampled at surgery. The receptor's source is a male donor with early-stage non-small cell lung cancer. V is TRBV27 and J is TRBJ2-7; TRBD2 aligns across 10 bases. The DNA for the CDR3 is TGTGCCAGCAGTTCAGCGGGAGGGCCTTTCGAGCAGTACTTC. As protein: CASSSAGGPFEQYF.